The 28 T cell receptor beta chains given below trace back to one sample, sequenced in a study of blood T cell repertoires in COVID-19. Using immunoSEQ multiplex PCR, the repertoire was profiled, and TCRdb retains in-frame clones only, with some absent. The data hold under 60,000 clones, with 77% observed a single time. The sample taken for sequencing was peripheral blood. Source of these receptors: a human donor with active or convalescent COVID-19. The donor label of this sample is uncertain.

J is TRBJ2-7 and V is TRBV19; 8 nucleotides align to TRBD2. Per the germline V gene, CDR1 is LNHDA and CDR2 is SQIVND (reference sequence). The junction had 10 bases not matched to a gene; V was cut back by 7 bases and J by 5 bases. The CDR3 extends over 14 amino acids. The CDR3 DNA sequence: TGTGCCAGTATTGGGCGGGAGGACAGCCACGAGCAGTACTTC. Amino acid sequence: CASIGREDSHEQYF.

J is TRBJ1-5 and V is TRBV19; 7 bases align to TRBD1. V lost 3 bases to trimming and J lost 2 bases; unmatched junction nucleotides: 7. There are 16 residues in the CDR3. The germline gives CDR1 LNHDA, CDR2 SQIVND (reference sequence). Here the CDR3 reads CASSILDRVGNQPQHF. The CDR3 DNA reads TGTGCCAGTAGTATCCTAGACAGGGTTGGCAATCAGCCCCAGCATTTT.

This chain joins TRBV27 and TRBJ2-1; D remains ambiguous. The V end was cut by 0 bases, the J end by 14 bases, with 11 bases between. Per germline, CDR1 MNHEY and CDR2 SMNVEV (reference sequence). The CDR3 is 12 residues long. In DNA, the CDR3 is TGTGCCAGCAGTTTATCCGTCGGTGTCGAGTTCTTC. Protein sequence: CASSLSVGVEFF.

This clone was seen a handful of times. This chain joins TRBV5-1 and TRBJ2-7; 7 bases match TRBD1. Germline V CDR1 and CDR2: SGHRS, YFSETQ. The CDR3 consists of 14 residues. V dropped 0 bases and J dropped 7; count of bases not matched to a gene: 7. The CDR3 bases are TGCGCCAGCAGCTTGGGAGACAGGGCGAGGGAGCAGTACTTC. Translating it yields CASSLGDRAREQYF.

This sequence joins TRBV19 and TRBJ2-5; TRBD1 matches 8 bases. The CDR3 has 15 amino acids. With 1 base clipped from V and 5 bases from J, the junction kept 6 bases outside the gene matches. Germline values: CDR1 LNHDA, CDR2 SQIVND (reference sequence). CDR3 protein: CASSIVTGGIETQYF. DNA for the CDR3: TGTGCCAGTAGTATAGTTACAGGGGGGATCGAGACCCAGTACTTC.

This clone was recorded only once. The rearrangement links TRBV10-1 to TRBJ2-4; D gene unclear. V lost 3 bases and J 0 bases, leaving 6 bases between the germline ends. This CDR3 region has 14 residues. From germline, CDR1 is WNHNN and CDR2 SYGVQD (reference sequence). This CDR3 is CASSDTLAKNIQYF. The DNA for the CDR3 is TGCGCCAGCAGTGACACTCTAGCCAAAAACATTCAGTACTTC.

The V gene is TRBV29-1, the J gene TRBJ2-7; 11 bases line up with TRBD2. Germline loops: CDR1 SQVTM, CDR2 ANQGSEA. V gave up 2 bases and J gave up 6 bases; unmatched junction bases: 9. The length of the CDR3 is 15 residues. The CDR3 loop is CSVEKGGLAGFEQYF. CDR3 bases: TGCAGCGTTGAAAAAGGCGGACTAGCGGGTTTCGAGCAGTACTTC.

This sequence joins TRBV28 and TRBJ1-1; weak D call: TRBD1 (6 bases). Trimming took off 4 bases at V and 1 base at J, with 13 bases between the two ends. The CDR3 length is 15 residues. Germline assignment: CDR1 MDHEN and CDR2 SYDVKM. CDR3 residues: CASSYKGGENTEAFF. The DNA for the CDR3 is TGTGCCAGCAGTTATAAGGGGGGGGAGAACACTGAAGCTTTCTTT.

Written as DNA, the CDR3 is TGCGCCAGCAGCCAAGACCACAGGGACGAATCCGATGAGCAGTTCTTC. Translation gives CASSQDHRDESDEQFF. J is TRBJ2-1 and V is TRBV4-1; the D gene is possibly TRBD1 (6 bases). Germline CDR1 and CDR2: MGHRA and YSYEKL. V was trimmed by 0 bases and J by 8 bases, leaving 17 bases between them. The CDR3 is 16 residues long.

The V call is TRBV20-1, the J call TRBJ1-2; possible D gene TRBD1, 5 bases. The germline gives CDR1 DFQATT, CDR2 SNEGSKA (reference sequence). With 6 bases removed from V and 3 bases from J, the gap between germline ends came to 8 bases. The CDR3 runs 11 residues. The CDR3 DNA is TGCAGTGCCCGCAGGGACTATGGCTACACCTTC. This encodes CSARRDYGYTF.

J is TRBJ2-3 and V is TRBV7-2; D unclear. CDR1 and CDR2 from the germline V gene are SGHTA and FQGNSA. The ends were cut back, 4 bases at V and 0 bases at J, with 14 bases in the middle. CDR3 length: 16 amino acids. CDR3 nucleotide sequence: TGTGCCAGCAGCTCCCCTGGTGGTAGAAGCACAGATACGCAGTATTTT. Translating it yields CASSSPGGRSTDTQYF.

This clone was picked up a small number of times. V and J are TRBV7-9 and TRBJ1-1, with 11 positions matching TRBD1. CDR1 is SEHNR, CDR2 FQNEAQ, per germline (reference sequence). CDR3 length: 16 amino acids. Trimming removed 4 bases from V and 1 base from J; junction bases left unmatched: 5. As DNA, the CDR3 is TGTGCCAGCAGCTGGGGACAGGGGGATGGGAACACTGAAGCTTTCTTT. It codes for CASSWGQGDGNTEAFF.

The CDR3 sequence: CASISGSVETQYF. The DNA of the CDR3 is TGTGCCAGCATCTCCGGGTCGGTTGAGACCCAGTACTTC. This chain uses TRBV2 with TRBJ2-5; D is unresolved. Germline V gene lookup returns CDR1 SNHLY and CDR2 FYNNEI. There are 13 residues in the CDR3. Trimming pared 7 bases from V and 5 bases from J, leaving 14 bases between.

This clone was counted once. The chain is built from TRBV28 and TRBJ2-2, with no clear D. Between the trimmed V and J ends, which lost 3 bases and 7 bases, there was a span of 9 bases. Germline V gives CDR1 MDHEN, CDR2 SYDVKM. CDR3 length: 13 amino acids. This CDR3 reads CASSLTSRGELFF. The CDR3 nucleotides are TGTGCCAGCAGTTTGACATCACGCGGGGAGCTGTTTTTT.

The CDR3 region is CASSKQAGAGGELFF. CDR3 sequence (DNA): TGTGCCAGCAGCAAACAAGCGGGAGCGGGCGGGGAGCTGTTTTTT. The gene calls are TRBV14 and TRBJ2-2, with TRBD2 matching over 8 bases. The CDR3 runs 15 residues. CDR1 SGHDN and CDR2 FVKESK come from the germline V gene. J lost 7 bases, V lost 5 bases, and 9 bases had no gene match.

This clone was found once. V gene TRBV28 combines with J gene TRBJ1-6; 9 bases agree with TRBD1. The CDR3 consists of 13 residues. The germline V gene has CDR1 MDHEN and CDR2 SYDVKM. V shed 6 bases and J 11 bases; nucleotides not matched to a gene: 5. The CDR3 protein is CASRRTGDAPLHF. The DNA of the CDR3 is TGTGCCAGCAGGAGGACAGGGGACGCACCCCTCCACTTT.

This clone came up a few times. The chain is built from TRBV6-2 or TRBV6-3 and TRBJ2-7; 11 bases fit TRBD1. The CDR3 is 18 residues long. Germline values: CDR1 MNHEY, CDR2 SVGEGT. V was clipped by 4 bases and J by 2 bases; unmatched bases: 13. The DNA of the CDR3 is TGTGCCAGCAGTTCACAAATCCTTCGGGACAGGGGGACCTACGAGCAGTACTTC. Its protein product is CASSSQILRDRGTYEQYF.

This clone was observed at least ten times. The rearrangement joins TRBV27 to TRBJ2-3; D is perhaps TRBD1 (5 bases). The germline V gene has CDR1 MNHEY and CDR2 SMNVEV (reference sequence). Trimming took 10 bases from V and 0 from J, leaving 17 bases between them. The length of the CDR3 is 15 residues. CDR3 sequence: CATQRGFTSTDTQYF. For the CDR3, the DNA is TGTGCCACCCAAAGGGGATTTACTAGCACAGATACGCAGTATTTT.

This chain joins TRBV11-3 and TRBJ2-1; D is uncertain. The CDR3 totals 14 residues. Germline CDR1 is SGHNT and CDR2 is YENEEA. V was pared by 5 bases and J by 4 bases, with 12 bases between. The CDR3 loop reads CASSPPGGYNEQFF. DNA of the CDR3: TGTGCCAGCAGCCCCCCCGGCGGATACAATGAGCAGTTCTTC.

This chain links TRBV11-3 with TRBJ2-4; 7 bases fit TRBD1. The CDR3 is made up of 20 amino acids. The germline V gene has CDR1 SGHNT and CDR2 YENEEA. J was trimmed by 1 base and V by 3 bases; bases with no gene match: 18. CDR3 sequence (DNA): TGTGCCAGCAGCTTTAGGTATAGTCCTAGAACAGGGGACGCCAAAAACATTCAGTACTTC. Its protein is CASSFRYSPRTGDAKNIQYF.

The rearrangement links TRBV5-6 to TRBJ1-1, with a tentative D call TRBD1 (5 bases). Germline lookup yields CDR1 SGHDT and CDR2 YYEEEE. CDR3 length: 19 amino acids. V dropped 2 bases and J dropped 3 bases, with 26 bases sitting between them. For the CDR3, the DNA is TGTGCCAGCAGCTTCGATTTGGGCCTTGGGGCCACCCCGGACACTGAAGCTTTCTTT. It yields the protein CASSFDLGLGATPDTEAFF.

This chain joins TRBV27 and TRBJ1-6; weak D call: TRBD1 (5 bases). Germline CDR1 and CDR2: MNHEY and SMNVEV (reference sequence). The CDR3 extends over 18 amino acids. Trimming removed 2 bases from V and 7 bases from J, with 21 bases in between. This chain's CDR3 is CASSLVMRSGRGNSPLHF. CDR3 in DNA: TGTGCCAGCAGTTTAGTCATGAGGAGCGGCCGGGGGAATTCACCCCTCCACTTT.

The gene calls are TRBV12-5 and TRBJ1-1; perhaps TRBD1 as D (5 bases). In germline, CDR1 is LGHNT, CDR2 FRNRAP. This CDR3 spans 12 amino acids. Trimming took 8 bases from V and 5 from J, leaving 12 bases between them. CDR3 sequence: CASRGGGTEAFF. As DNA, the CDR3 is TGTGCTAGTAGGGGAGGAGGGACTGAAGCTTTCTTT.

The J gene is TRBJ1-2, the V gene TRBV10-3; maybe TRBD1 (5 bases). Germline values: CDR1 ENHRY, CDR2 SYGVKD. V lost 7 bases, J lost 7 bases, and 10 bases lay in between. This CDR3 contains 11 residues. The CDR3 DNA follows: TGTGCCATCAAGTGGGGGGTTGGCTACACCTTC. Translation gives CAIKWGVGYTF.

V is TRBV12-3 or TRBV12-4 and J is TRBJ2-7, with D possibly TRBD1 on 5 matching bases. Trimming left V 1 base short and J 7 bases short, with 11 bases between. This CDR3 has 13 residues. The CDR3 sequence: CASSLGSGREQYF. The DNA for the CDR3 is TGTGCCAGCAGTTTAGGGTCAGGGCGGGAGCAGTACTTC.

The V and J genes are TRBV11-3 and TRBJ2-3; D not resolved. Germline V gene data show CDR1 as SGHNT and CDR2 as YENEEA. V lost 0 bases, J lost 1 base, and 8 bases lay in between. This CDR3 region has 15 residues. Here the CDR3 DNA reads TGTGCCAGCAGCTTAGATCACACCCGCACAGATACGCAGTATTTT. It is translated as CASSLDHTRTDTQYF.

CDR3 loop: CASSYSWTSGSYEQYF. CDR3 sequence (DNA): TGTGCCAGCAGTTACTCGTGGACTAGCGGGAGTTACGAGCAGTACTTC. The gene calls are TRBV6-5 and TRBJ2-7; 13 positions match TRBD2. Germline CDR1 and CDR2: MNHEY and SVGAGI. The length of the CDR3 is 16 residues. V lost 0 bases to trimming and J lost 4 bases; unmatched junction nucleotides: 3.

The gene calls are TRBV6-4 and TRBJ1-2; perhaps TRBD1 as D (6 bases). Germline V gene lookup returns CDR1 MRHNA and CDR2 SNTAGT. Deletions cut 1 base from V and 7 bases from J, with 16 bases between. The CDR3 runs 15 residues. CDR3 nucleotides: TGTGCCAGCAGTGACTACGGGACAATTCGTTCTGGCTACACCTTC. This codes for CASSDYGTIRSGYTF.